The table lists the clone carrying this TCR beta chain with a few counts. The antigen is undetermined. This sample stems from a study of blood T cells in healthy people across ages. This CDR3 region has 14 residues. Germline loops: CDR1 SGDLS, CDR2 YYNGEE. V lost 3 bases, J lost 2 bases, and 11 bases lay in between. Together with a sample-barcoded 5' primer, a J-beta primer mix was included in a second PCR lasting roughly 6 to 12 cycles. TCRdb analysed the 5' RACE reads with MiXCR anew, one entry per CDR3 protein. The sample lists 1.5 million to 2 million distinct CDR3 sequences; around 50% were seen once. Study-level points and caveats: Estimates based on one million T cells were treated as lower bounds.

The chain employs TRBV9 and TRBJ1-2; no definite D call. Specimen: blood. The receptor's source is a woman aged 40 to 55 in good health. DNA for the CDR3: TGTGCCAGCAGCGGTGGAAGAGGAAACTATGGCTACACCTTC. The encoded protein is CASSGGRGNYGYTF.